The 20 T cell receptor beta chains presented below share a single source sample, sequenced in a study of blood T cell repertoires in COVID-19. Sequencing was performed with immunoSEQ multiplex PCR; in TCRdb, only in-frame clones are kept and a portion is missing. The sample consists of 360,000 or so clones, less than 90% of them appearing once. Material: PBMCs or T cells enriched from blood (not recorded which). All receptors come from a woman in her 50s who had recovered from COVID-19.

This chain joins TRBV30 and TRBJ2-7; possible D gene TRBD1, 6 bases. The CDR3 loop spans 12 amino acids. Trimming cost V 2 bases and J 7 bases, with 12 bases left between them. Germline CDR1 and CDR2: GTSNPN and SVGIG (reference sequence). The CDR3 reads CAWSPRGGEQYF. In DNA, the CDR3 is TGTGCCTGGAGTCCCAGGGGCGGGGAGCAGTACTTC.

The chain carries TRBV7-3 and TRBJ1-3, with D uncertain. This CDR3 is 15 amino acids long. Per germline, CDR1 SGHTA and CDR2 FQGTGA. Trimming pared 6 bases from V and 0 bases from J, leaving 12 bases between. The CDR3 DNA follows: TGTGCCAGCAGTCCCGGGAGGAGCTCTGGAAACACCATATATTTT. Protein product: CASSPGRSSGNTIYF.

This clone was observed once. This chain joins TRBV10-3 and TRBJ2-1, with TRBD2 identical over 9 bases. The V and J ends lost 7 bases and 3 bases, in that order; junction bases with no gene match: 10. Per the germline V gene, CDR1 is ENHRY and CDR2 is SYGVKD. This CDR3 spans 16 amino acids. CDR3 region: CAIMTRGAGGYNEQFF. The CDR3 bases are TGTGCCATCATGACAAGAGGAGCGGGGGGCTACAATGAGCAGTTCTTC.

This sequence joins TRBV7-3 and TRBJ1-6; D not certain. Trimming left V 5 bases short and J 7 bases short, with 12 bases between. CDR3 length equals 14 residues. The germline V gene has CDR1 SGHTA and CDR2 FQGTGA. The CDR3 region has the DNA TGTGCCAGCAGCCTCACATCCAGAAATTCACCCCTCCACTTT. This translates into CASSLTSRNSPLHF.

CDR3 region: CASSYTASGRSNTEAFF. CDR3 sequence (DNA): TGTGCCAGCAGCTATACCGCGAGCGGCAGGTCGAACACTGAAGCTTTCTTT. This chain connects TRBV5-4 to TRBJ1-1, with D unclear. V shed 3 bases and J shed 1 base, with 19 bases lying between them. Per the germline V gene, CDR1 is SGHNT and CDR2 is YYREEE (reference sequence). The CDR3 spans 17 residues. Using reference TRBV5-4 and TRBJ1-1 for the parts outside the CDR3, the full variable domain is ETGVTQSPTHLIKTRGQQVTLRCSSQSGHNTVSWYQQALGQGPQFIFQYYREEENGRGNFPPRFSGLQFPNYSSELNVNALELDDSALYLCASSYTASGRSNTEAFFGQGTRLTVV.

V gene TRBV7-2 combines with J gene TRBJ1-1; the match to TRBD1 covers 9 bases. CDR3 length: 14 residues. The V and J ends lost 5 bases and 7 bases, in that order; junction bases with no gene match: 8. Germline V gives CDR1 SGHTA, CDR2 FQGNSA. The CDR3 coding sequence is TGTGCCAGCAGCGCCCGGGACAGGGTATTTGAAGCTTTCTTT. This gives the protein CASSARDRVFEAFF.

This clone was found once. The chain combines TRBV6-5 with TRBJ1-1; D possibly corresponds to TRBD1 (6 bases). The V and J ends lost 7 bases and 1 base respectively, with 13 bases between them. The germline V gene has CDR1 MNHEY and CDR2 SVGAGI. This CDR3 contains 14 residues. CDR3 in amino acids: CASTDSPTNTEAFF. The DNA for the CDR3 is TGTGCCAGCACGGACAGTCCCACGAACACTGAAGCTTTCTTT.

The chain combines TRBV25-1 with TRBJ1-2; D gene ambiguous. Germline V lookup: CDR1 MGHDK, CDR2 SYGVNS. The V and J ends lost 8 bases and 4 bases respectively, with 20 bases between them. The CDR3 is made up of 15 amino acids. The CDR3 DNA is TGTGCCAGCGAACCAGCGGGCCCTGCAGGCTATGGCTACACCTTC. It is translated as CASEPAGPAGYGYTF.

The V call is TRBV29-1, the J call TRBJ1-1, with D unclear. Trimming pared 1 base from V and 3 bases from J, leaving 6 bases between. CDR3 length: 12 amino acids. The germline V gene has CDR1 SQVTM and CDR2 ANQGSEA. The CDR3 DNA reads TGCAGCGTTGAAGGGCAGTACACTGAAGCTTTCTTT. Protein: CSVEGQYTEAFF.

This clone was counted only a few times. The CDR3 region is CASSLQGWSADTQYF. CDR3 sequence (DNA): TGCGCCAGCAGCTTACAGGGTTGGTCGGCGGATACGCAGTATTTT. The gene calls are TRBV5-1 and TRBJ2-3; maybe TRBD1 (6 bases). V was shortened by 2 bases and J by 6 bases, with 16 bases between the two germline ends. This CDR3 has 15 residues. Germline CDR1 SGHRS, CDR2 YFSETQ. Complete variable domain (other parts from reference TRBV5-1 and TRBJ2-3): KAGVTQTPRYLIKTRGQQVTLSCSPISGHRSVSWYQQTPGQGLQFLFEYFSETQRNKGNFPGRFSGRQFSNSRSEMNVSTLELGDSALYLCASSLQGWSADTQYFGPGTRLTVL.

This rearrangement joins TRBV5-5 to TRBJ2-7; TRBD1 matches 8 bases. The CDR3 totals 17 residues. From germline, CDR1 is SGHKS and CDR2 YYEKEE (reference sequence). Trimming cost V 2 bases and J 4 bases; bases outside gene matches: 14. CDR3 sequence: CASSFPGQGGPTYEQYF. CDR3 bases: TGTGCCAGCAGCTTCCCAGGACAGGGAGGACCTACATACGAGCAGTACTTC.

This clone came up once. The chain joins TRBV9 to TRBJ2-7, with 7 positions matching TRBD1. This CDR3 has 12 residues. Germline V gene data show CDR1 as SGDLS and CDR2 as YYNGEE. Trimming at V came to 3 bases and at J to 4 bases, leaving 1 base not matched to a gene. The CDR3 is CASSAQGYEQYF. In nucleotides, the CDR3 is TGTGCCAGCAGCGCACAGGGGTACGAGCAGTACTTC.

The chain couples TRBV27 to TRBJ1-6, with D tentatively TRBD1 (5 bases). Trimming stripped 5 bases from V and 7 bases from J, with 12 bases between. The germline V gene has CDR1 MNHEY and CDR2 SMNVEV (reference sequence). The CDR3 runs 14 residues. In DNA, the CDR3 is TGTGCCAGCAGTCCCTCAGGGCGGAATTCACCCCTCCACTTT. This translates into CASSPSGRNSPLHF.

This rearrangement joins TRBV5-5 to TRBJ1-2; possibly TRBD1 for D (6 bases). The germline CDR1 and CDR2 sequences are SGHKS and YYEKEE (reference sequence). This CDR3 is built from 15 residues. Trimming took 0 bases from V and 0 from J, leaving 9 bases between them. Here the CDR3 DNA reads TGTGCCAGCAGCTTGGAGGGGGACCCTAACTATGGCTACACCTTC. This sequence encodes CASSLEGDPNYGYTF.

The chain joins TRBV19 to TRBJ1-1; D unresolved. The CDR3 runs to 12 residues. Germline-derived CDR1 and CDR2 are LNHDA and SQIVND (reference sequence). Trimming took 4 bases from V and 4 from J, leaving 7 bases between them. CDR3 region: CASSNSGTEAFF. In DNA, the CDR3 is TGTGCCAGTAGTAATTCGGGCACTGAAGCTTTCTTT.

V usage is TRBV19 and J usage is TRBJ2-1, with 10 bases aligning to TRBD2. The CDR3 extends over 17 amino acids. Losses at the gene ends were 5 bases for V and 1 base for J; bases not matched to a gene: 8. Germline V gene data show CDR1 as LNHDA and CDR2 as SQIVND (reference sequence). CDR3 DNA: TGTGCCAGTAGTCTAGCGGGGGTACCAACGTCCTACAATGAGCAGTTCTTC. Translated: CASSLAGVPTSYNEQFF.

Only one count was recorded for this clone. The chain employs TRBV4-1 and TRBJ1-1, with unresolved D. CDR1 is MGHRA, CDR2 YSYEKL, per germline. The CDR3 totals 12 residues. Trimming shortened V by 3 bases and J by 11 bases, and 13 bases separated the two germline ends. The CDR3 DNA sequence: TGCGCCAGCAGCCACCCCCGGGTCCGCGCTTTCTTT. Protein sequence: CASSHPRVRAFF.

The CDR3 reads CASSLGTGATEAFF. The DNA of the CDR3 is TGTGCCAGCAGCCTCGGGACAGGGGCGACTGAAGCTTTCTTT. The rearrangement joins TRBV7-3 to TRBJ1-1; the match to TRBD1 covers 10 bases. CDR1 SGHTA and CDR2 FQGTGA come from the germline V gene. With 5 bases clipped from V and 5 bases from J, the junction kept 5 bases outside the gene matches. The CDR3 totals 14 residues.

In its sample, this clone was seen once. This chain links TRBV29-1 with TRBJ1-1; maybe TRBD1 (6 bases). The CDR3 extends over 14 amino acids. The germline V gene encodes CDR1 SQVTM and CDR2 ANQGSEA. Trimming pared 3 bases from V and 4 bases from J, leaving 15 bases between. For the CDR3, the DNA is TGCAGCGTTGAGGAGGCCGTAGGGGGCACTGAAGCTTTCTTT. Translating gives CSVEEAVGGTEAFF.

As concerns this clone: This CDR3 is also generated by other DNA sequences in the sample. The genes are TRBV6-5 and TRBJ2-7, with 14 positions matching TRBD2. This CDR3 comprises 15 residues. CDR1 is MNHEY, CDR2 SVGAGI, per germline. V shed 6 bases, J shed 3 bases, and the junction held 4 bases outside the gene matches. The CDR3 nucleotides are TGTGCCAGCAGAAGACTAGCGGGAGGGCTCTACGAGCAGTACTTC. This codes for CASRRLAGGLYEQYF.